These 25 T cell receptor beta chains originate from one sample sequenced in a study of T cells after yellow fever vaccination. TCRdb called the 5' RACE reads again in MiXCR, with one record for every CDR3 protein. Of approximately 130,000 distinct CDR3 sequences listed, roughly 15% are singletons. Sample: CD8+ T cells sorted from PBMCs, taken 5 days after the yellow fever booster vaccination. All receptors derive from a man aged 18 to 29 who received the YFV17D yellow fever vaccine.

This chain's CDR3 is CASTPFGNTIYF. As DNA, the CDR3 is TGTGCCAGCACCCCTTTTGGAAACACCATATATTTT. This chain uses TRBV12-3 or TRBV12-4 with TRBJ1-3; D gene unclear. The CDR3 runs to 12 residues. Deletions cut 7 bases from V and 3 bases from J, with 7 bases between.

This clonotype has a count of ten or more. The J gene is TRBJ2-3, the V gene TRBV14; D is unclear. CDR1 and CDR2 from the germline V gene are SGHDN and FVKESK. Between the trimmed V and J ends, which lost 1 base and 2 bases, there was a span of 16 bases. There are 17 residues in the CDR3. In nucleotides, the CDR3 is TGTGCCAGCAGCCAAGGGCGAGGTGGCGTTATCACAGATACGCAGTATTTT. Residues: CASSQGRGGVITDTQYF.

This chain joins TRBV7-9 and TRBJ2-1; 9 nucleotides line up with TRBD1. This CDR3 has 14 residues. Germline CDR1 reads SEHNR; CDR2 reads FQNEAQ (reference sequence). Germline trimming cut 4 bases from V and 5 bases from J; bases unmatched to any gene: 3. CDR3 coding DNA: TGTGCCAGCAGCTCCGGACAGGGGAACAATGAGCAGTTCTTC. Amino acid sequence: CASSSGQGNNEQFF.

The chain employs TRBV18 and TRBJ2-2; D might be TRBD1 or TRBD2, each matching 5 bases. The germline CDR1 and CDR2 sequences are KGHSH and LQKENI. V was clipped by 5 bases and J by 4 bases, with 14 bases between them. The CDR3 runs 15 residues. The CDR3 loop reads CASSTRDDPTGELFF. CDR3 sequence (DNA): TGTGCCAGCTCAACCCGGGACGATCCCACCGGGGAGCTGTTTTTT.

This clonotype was counted only a few times. The chain couples TRBV18 to TRBJ1-4; D may be TRBD1 (5 bases). Trimming took off 5 bases at V and 7 bases at J, with 14 bases between the two ends. Germline CDR1 KGHSH, CDR2 LQKENI. This CDR3 has 14 amino acids. CDR3 protein: CASSFGTAFEKLFF. The CDR3 coding sequence is TGTGCCAGCTCATTCGGGACGGCCTTTGAAAAACTGTTTTTT. Based on the CDR3 plus reference TRBV18 and TRBJ1-4, the full variable domain is NAGVMQNPRHLVRRRGQEARLRCSPMKGHSHVYWYRQLPEEGLKFMVYLQKENIIDESGMPKERFSAEFPKEGPSILRIQQVVRGDSAAYFCASSFGTAFEKLFFGSGTQLSVL.

The chain is built from TRBV7-6 and TRBJ1-1, with 7 positions matching TRBD1. The length of the CDR3 is 13 residues. Germline CDR1 SGHVS, CDR2 FNYEAQ. The V segment lost 4 bases and the J segment 2 bases; nucleotides outside the gene matches: 1. CDR3 sequence: CASSWTGNTEAFF. In DNA, the CDR3 is TGTGCCAGCAGCTGGACAGGTAACACTGAAGCTTTCTTT.

The chain combines TRBV6-5 with TRBJ2-3, with 10 bases lining up with TRBD2. The CDR3 extends over 17 amino acids. After removal of 6 bases from V and 2 bases from J, the junction contained 11 bases not matched to a gene. Germline V gives CDR1 MNHEY, CDR2 SVGAGI. CDR3 in DNA: TGTGCCAGCAGCCAGGTGGTAGCGGGGGGACCCACAGATACGCAGTATTTT. Translated, it gives CASSQVVAGGPTDTQYF.

Written as DNA, the CDR3 is TGCGCCAGCAGGGTATTACAGGGCGCTAACTATGGCTACACCTTC. Protein sequence: CASRVLQGANYGYTF. This rearrangement joins TRBV5-1 to TRBJ1-2; D perhaps matches TRBD1 (6 bases). The CDR3 covers 15 residues. CDR1 SGHRS and CDR2 YFSETQ come from the germline V gene. Trimming shortened V by 5 bases and J by 0 bases, and 14 bases separated the two germline ends.

CDR3 residues: CASSNRLAGTGELFF. The CDR3 coding sequence is TGTGCCAGCAGTAACCGACTAGCCGGGACCGGGGAGCTGTTTTTT. V usage is TRBV7-6 and J usage is TRBJ2-2; 7 bases line up with TRBD2. The V and J ends lost 6 bases and 5 bases, in that order; junction bases with no gene match: 9. The CDR3 is 15 amino acids. Looked up from germline, CDR1 is SGHVS and CDR2 is FNYEAQ.

The chain uses TRBV14 and TRBJ2-7, with D unclear. The germline V gene encodes CDR1 SGHDN and CDR2 FVKESK. V shed 5 bases and J shed 3 bases, with 5 bases lying between them. This CDR3 has 11 residues. The DNA for the CDR3 is TGTGCCAGCAGCGAGAACTACGAGCAGTACTTC. It encodes CASSENYEQYF.

The chain employs TRBV4-1 and TRBJ2-7; TRBD1 aligns across 8 bases. The CDR3 runs 14 residues. The ends lost 3 bases at V and 3 bases at J; junction bases unmatched: 4. Germline CDR1 reads MGHRA; CDR2 reads YSYEKL. Written as DNA, the CDR3 is TGCGCCAGCAGCCATACGACAGGGGACTACGAGCAGTACGTC. Protein sequence: CASSHTTGDYEQYV.

The rearrangement uses TRBV19 and TRBJ1-5; tentatively, D is TRBD1 (5 bases). V lost 3 bases to trimming and J lost 4 bases, with 13 bases between them. Germline-derived CDR1 and CDR2 are LNHDA and SQIVND (reference sequence). The CDR3 is 15 residues long. The CDR3 here is CASSIAGGQNQPQHF. The CDR3 nucleotides read TGTGCCAGTAGTATCGCGGGGGGTCAGAATCAGCCCCAGCATTTT.

This clonotype was observed a handful of times. The rearrangement links TRBV29-1 to TRBJ2-5; TRBD2 matches 8 bases. Germline CDR1 SQVTM, CDR2 ANQGSEA. The J segment lost 2 bases and the V segment lost 4 bases, leaving 6 bases of the junction unmatched. This CDR3 is built from 14 residues. CDR3 coding DNA: TGCAGCGTTGTTTACCGGGGGGGGCAAGAGACCCAGTACTTC. This translates into CSVVYRGGQETQYF.

A word on this clonotype: A read error may account for a junction end that differs from germline. The CDR3 DNA is TGTGCCAGCAGCTTGGGGAGAGGAGACTACGAGCAGAACTTC. This sequence encodes CASSLGRGDYEQNF. J is TRBJ2-7 and V is TRBV5-4; maybe TRBD2 (5 bases). The CDR3 loop spans 14 amino acids. Germline lookup yields CDR1 SGHNT and CDR2 YYREEE (reference sequence).

J is TRBJ1-6 and V is TRBV4-3; D is uncertain. The germline V gene encodes CDR1 LGHNA and CDR2 YSLEER. There are 15 residues in the CDR3. The V end lost 1 base, the J end lost 0 bases, and 4 bases lay between the germline ends. The CDR3, as DNA: TGCGCCAGCAGCCAAGGGTTCTCCTATAATTCACCCCTCCACTTT. It translates to CASSQGFSYNSPLHF.

The chain employs TRBV29-1 and TRBJ2-1; the match to TRBD1 covers 9 bases. Trimming at V came to 6 bases and at J to 5 bases, leaving 11 bases not matched to a gene. Germline CDR1 SQVTM, CDR2 ANQGSEA. The CDR3 contains 15 residues. The DNA of the CDR3 is TGCAGCGTCCACAGGGACAGGGAGGTAAACAATGAGCAGTTCTTC. It specifies CSVHRDREVNNEQFF.

The gene calls are TRBV4-1 and TRBJ2-1; D possibly uses TRBD1 or TRBD2 (5 bases each). CDR3 size: 13 residues. From germline, CDR1 is MGHRA and CDR2 YSYEKL. V gave up 4 bases and J gave up 8 bases, with 12 bases separating them. The CDR3 loop reads CASSPRELHEQFF. The CDR3 coding sequence is TGCGCCAGCAGCCCCAGGGAGTTGCATGAGCAGTTCTTC.

The rearrangement joins TRBV12-3 or TRBV12-4 to TRBJ2-7, with 10 bases aligning to TRBD1. CDR3 length: 15 amino acids. With V trimmed by 5 bases and J by 1 base, 5 bases remained unmatched. CDR3 amino acids: CASSPPGQGSYEQYF. The CDR3 bases are TGTGCCAGCAGTCCACCGGGACAGGGGTCCTACGAGCAGTACTTC.

This chain links TRBV24-1 with TRBJ2-7, with D maybe TRBD2 (5 bases). V was shortened by 8 bases and J by 7 bases, with 8 bases between the two germline ends. This CDR3 has 10 residues. Germline V gives CDR1 KGHDR, CDR2 SFDVKD. The DNA for the CDR3 is TGTGCCACCAAGGAGGAGGAGCAGTACGTC. Amino acid sequence: CATKEEEQYV.

The chain links TRBV7-6 to TRBJ2-3; 13 positions match TRBD2. The CDR3 is 16 amino acids. V dropped 5 bases and J dropped 3; count of bases not matched to a gene: 5. Germline loops: CDR1 SGHVS, CDR2 FNYEAQ. CDR3 DNA sequence: TGTGCCAGCAGCGACCGACTAGCGGGGGGTACAGATACGCAGTATTTT. Protein: CASSDRLAGGTDTQYF. Full variable domain (rest looked up from reference TRBV7-6 and TRBJ2-3): GAGVSQSPRYKVTKRGQDVALRCDPISGHVSLYWYRQALGQGPEFLTYFNYEAQQDKSGLPNDRFSAERPEGSISTLTIQRTEQRDSAMYRCASSDRLAGGTDTQYFGPGTRLTVL.

This clonotype has just a few counts. The chain joins TRBV4-3 to TRBJ2-7, with 7 positions matching TRBD1. Germline values: CDR1 LGHNA, CDR2 YSLEER. This CDR3 comprises 15 residues. Trimming removed 4 bases from V and 2 bases from J; junction bases left unmatched: 8. In DNA, the CDR3 is TGCGCCAGCAGCCCGGGATCAGGGGGACCCTACGAGCAGTACTTC. It is translated as CASSPGSGGPYEQYF.

This clonotype came up a few times. V is TRBV7-2 and J is TRBJ1-1; possibly TRBD1 for D (6 bases). Looked up from germline, CDR1 is SGHTA and CDR2 is FQGNSA. The CDR3 has 16 residues. Trimming left V 5 bases short and J 4 bases short, with 20 bases between. In nucleotides, the CDR3 is TGTGCCAGCAGCCCTCTGGGGGGCGCAGGGAGCACTGAAGCTTTCTTT. It codes for CASSPLGGAGSTEAFF. The complete variable domain, with remaining parts taken from reference TRBV7-2 and TRBJ1-1, reads GAGVSQSPSNKVTEKGKDVELRCDPISGHTALYWYRQSLGQGLEFLIYFQGNSAPDKSGLPSDRFSAERTGGSVSTLTIQRTQQEDSAVYLCASSPLGGAGSTEAFFGQGTRLTVV.

The rearrangement links TRBV2 to TRBJ2-3; TRBD1 aligns across 11 bases. The V gene's germline CDR1 is SNHLY and CDR2 FYNNEI. The junction had 4 bases not matched to a gene; V was cut back by 3 bases and J by 2 bases. The CDR3 extends over 16 amino acids. The CDR3 nucleotides are TGTGCCAGCAGTGACAGGGACAGGGGGTTCACAGATACGCAGTATTTT. It is translated as CASSDRDRGFTDTQYF.

This clonotype appeared many times. CDR3 DNA: TGTGCCAGCAGCTTAACGGGGCCAGGGGAAGGCTACACCTTC. As protein: CASSLTGPGEGYTF. The genes are TRBV7-3 and TRBJ1-2, with D possibly matching TRBD1 (6 bases). This CDR3 has 14 amino acids. V lost 0 bases, J lost 8 bases, and 13 bases lay in between. Germline V gives CDR1 SGHTA, CDR2 FQGTGA.

The V gene is TRBV5-6, the J gene TRBJ1-5; D not resolved. This CDR3 comprises 13 residues. Germline V gene data show CDR1 as SGHDT and CDR2 as YYEEEE. Trimming shortened V by 0 bases and J by 7 bases, and 8 bases separated the two germline ends. CDR3: CASSLGMGQPQHF. Here the CDR3 DNA reads TGTGCCAGCAGCTTGGGGATGGGACAGCCCCAGCATTTT.